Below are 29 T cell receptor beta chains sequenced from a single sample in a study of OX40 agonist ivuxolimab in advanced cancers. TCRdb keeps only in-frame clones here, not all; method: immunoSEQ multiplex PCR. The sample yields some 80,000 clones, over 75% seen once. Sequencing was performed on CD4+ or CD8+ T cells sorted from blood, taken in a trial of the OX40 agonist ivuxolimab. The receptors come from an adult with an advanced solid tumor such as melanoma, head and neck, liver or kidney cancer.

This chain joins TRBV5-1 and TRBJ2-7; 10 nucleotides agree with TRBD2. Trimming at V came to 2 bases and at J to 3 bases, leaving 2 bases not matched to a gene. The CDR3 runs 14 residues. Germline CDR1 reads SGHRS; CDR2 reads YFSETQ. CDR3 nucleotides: TGCGCCAGCAGCTTTAGCGGGGGGAACTACGAGCAGTACTTC. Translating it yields CASSFSGGNYEQYF. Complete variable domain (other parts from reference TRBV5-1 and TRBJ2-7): KAGVTQTPRYLIKTRGQQVTLSCSPISGHRSVSWYQQTPGQGLQFLFEYFSETQRNKGNFPGRFSGRQFSNSRSEMNVSTLELGDSALYLCASSFSGGNYEQYFGPGTRLTVT.

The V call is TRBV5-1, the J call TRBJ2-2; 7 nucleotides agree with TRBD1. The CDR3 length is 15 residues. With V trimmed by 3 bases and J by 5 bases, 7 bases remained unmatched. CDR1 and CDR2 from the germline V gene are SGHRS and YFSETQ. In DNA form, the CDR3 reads TGCGCCAGCAGCTCACGACAGGGAGAGACCGGGGAGCTGTTTTTT. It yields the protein CASSSRQGETGELFF.

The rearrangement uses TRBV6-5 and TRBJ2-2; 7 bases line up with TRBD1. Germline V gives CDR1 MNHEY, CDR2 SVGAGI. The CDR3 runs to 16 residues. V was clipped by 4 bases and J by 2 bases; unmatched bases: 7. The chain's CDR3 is CASSSLGTDNTGELFF. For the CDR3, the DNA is TGTGCCAGCAGTTCCCTCGGGACAGATAACACCGGGGAGCTGTTTTTT.

The CDR3 sequence is CASSQGQGHTEAFF. The CDR3 DNA follows: TGTGCCAGCAGCCAGGGACAGGGCCATACTGAAGCTTTCTTT. This chain joins TRBV6-5 and TRBJ1-1, with 9 positions matching TRBD1. V shed 6 bases and J 5 bases; nucleotides not matched to a gene: 7. CDR1 and CDR2 from the germline V gene are MNHEY and SVGAGI. The CDR3 totals 14 residues.

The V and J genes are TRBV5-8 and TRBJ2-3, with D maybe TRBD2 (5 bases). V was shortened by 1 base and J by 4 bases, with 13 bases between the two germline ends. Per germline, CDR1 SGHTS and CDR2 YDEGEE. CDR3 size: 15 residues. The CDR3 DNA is TGTGCCAGCAGCTTGTGGAACGGAGGCGCAGATACGCAGTATTTT. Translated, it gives CASSLWNGGADTQYF. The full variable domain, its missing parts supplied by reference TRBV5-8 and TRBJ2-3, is EAGVTQSPTHLIKTRGQQATLRCSPISGHTSVYWYQQALGLGLQFLLWYDEGEERNRGNFPPRFSGRQFPNYSSELNVNALELEDSALYLCASSLWNGGADTQYFGPGTRLTVL.

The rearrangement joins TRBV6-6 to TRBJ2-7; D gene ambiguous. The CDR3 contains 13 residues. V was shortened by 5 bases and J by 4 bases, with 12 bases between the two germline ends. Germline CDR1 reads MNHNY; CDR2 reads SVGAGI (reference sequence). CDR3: CASSGQRFYEQYF. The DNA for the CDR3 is TGTGCCAGCAGTGGCCAAAGGTTTTACGAGCAGTACTTC.

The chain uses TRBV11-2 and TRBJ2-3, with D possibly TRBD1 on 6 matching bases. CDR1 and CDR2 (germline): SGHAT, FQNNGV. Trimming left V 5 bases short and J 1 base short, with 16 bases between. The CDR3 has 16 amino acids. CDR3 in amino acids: CASSPGTNRGTDTQYF. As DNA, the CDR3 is TGTGCCAGCAGCCCGGGCACCAACAGGGGCACAGATACGCAGTATTTT.

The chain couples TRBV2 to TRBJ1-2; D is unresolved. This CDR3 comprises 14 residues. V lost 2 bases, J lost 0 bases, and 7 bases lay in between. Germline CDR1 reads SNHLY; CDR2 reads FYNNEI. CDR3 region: CASSEIRANYGYTF. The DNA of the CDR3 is TGTGCCAGCAGTGAAATACGAGCTAACTATGGCTACACCTTC.

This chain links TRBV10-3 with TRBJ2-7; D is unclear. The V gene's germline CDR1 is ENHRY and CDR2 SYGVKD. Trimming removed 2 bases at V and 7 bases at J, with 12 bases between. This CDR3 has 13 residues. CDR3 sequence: CAISEIEIWEQYF. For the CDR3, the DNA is TGTGCCATCAGTGAGATTGAGATTTGGGAGCAGTACTTC.

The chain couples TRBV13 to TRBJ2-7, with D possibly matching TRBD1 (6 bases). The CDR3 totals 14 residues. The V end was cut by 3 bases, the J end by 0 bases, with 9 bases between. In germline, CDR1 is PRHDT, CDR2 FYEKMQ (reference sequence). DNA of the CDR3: TGTGCCAGCAGCTTTCAGGGGTACTCCTACGAGCAGTACTTC. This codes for CASSFQGYSYEQYF.

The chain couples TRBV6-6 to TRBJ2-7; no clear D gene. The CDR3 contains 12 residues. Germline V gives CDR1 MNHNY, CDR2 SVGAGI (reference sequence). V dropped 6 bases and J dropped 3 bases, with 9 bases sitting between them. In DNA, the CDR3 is TGTGCCAGCAGCCCCTCTAGCTACGAGCAGTACTTC. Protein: CASSPSSYEQYF.

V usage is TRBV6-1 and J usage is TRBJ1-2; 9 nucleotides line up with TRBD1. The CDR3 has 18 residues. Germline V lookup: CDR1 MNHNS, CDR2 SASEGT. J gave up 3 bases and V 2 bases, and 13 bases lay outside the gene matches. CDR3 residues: CASSEFSAPGQGYYGYTF. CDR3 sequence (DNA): TGTGCCAGCAGTGAATTTTCCGCACCGGGACAGGGCTACTATGGCTACACCTTC.

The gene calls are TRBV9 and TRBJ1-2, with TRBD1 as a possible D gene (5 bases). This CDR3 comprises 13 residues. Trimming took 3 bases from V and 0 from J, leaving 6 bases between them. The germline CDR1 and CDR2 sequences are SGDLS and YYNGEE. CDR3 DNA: TGTGCCAGCAGCGAGACAGCTAACTATGGCTACACCTTC. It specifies CASSETANYGYTF.

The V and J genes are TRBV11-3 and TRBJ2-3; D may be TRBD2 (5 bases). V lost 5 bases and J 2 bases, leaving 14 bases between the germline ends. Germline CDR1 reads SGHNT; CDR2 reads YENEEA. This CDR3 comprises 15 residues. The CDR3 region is CASSHIDGDTDTQYF. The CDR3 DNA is TGTGCCAGCAGCCACATCGACGGGGACACAGATACGCAGTATTTT.

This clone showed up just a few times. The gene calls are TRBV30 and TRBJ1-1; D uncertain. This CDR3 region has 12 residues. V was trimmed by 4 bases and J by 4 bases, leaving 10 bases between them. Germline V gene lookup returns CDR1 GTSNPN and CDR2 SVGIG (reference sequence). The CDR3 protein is CAWTNLGTEAFF. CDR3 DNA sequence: TGTGCCTGGACAAACCTGGGCACTGAAGCTTTCTTT.

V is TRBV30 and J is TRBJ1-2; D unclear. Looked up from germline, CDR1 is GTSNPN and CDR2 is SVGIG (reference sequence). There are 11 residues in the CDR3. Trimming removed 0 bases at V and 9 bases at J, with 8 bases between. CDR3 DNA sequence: TGTGCCTGGAGTGTACATGGGAGCTACACCTTC. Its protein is CAWSVHGSYTF.

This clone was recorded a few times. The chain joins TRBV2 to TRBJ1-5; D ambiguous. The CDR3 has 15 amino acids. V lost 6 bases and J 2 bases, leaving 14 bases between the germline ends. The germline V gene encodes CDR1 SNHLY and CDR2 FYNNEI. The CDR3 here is CASRGIKGGNQPQHF. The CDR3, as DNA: TGTGCCAGCAGGGGCATAAAGGGTGGCAATCAGCCCCAGCATTTT.

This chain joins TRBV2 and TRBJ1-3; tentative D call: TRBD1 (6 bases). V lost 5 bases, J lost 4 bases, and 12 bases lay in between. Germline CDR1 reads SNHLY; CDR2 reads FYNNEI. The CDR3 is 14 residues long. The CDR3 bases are TGTGCCAGCAGTACTGACAGGACGGGAAACACCATATATTTT. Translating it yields CASSTDRTGNTIYF.

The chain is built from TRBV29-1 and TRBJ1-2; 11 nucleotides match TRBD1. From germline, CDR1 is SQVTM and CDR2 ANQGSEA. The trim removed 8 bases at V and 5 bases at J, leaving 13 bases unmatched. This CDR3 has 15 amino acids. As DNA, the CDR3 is TGCAGCACGGGAGGACAGGGGGCCGGCGGATATGGCTACACCTTC. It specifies CSTGGQGAGGYGYTF.

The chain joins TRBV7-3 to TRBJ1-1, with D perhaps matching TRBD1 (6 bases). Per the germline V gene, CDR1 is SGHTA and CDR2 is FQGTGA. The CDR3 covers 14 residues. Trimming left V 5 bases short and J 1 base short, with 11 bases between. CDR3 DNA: TGTGCCAGCAGCCTTGAGGGGGGGAACACTGAAGCTTTCTTT. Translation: CASSLEGGNTEAFF.

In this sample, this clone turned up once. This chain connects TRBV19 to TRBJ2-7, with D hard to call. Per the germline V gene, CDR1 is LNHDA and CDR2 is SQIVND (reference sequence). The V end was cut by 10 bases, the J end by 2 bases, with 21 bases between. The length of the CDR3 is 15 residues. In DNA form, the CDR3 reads TGTGCCATTAAAGGGCGGACGATCCCAGCCTACGAGCAGTACTTC. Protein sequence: CAIKGRTIPAYEQYF.

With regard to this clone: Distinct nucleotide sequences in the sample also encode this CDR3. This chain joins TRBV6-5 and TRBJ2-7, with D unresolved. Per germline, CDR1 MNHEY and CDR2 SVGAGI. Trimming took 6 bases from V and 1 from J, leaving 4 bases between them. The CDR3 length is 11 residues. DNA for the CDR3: TGTGCCAGCAGCGATTCCTACGAGCAGTACTTC. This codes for CASSDSYEQYF.

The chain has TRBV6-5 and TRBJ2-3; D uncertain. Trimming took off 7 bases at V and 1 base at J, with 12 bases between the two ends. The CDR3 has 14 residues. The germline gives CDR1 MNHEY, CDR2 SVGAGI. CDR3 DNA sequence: TGTGCCAGCACCCTAAGCACAGGCACAGATACGCAGTATTTT. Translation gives CASTLSTGTDTQYF.

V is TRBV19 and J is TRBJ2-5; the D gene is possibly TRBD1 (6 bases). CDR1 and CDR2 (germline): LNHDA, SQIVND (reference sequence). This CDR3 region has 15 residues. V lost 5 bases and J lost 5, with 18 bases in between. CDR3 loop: CASSPLEDQGETQYF. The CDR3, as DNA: TGTGCCAGTAGTCCGCTCGAGGACCAGGGGGAGACCCAGTACTTC.

The CDR3 nucleotides are TGTGCCAGCGGTTCGGGACAGGGTTTAGTCTATGGCTACACCTTC. It specifies CASGSGQGLVYGYTF. The chain carries TRBV7-8 and TRBJ1-2; 9 bases align to TRBD1. Germline V gives CDR1 SGHVS, CDR2 FQNEAQ. V was clipped by 8 bases and J by 4 bases; unmatched bases: 11. CDR3 length: 15 residues.

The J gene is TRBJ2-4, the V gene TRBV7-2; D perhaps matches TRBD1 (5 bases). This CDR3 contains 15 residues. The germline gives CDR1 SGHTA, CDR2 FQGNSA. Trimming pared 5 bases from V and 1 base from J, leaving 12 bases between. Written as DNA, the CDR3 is TGTGCCAGCAGCGCCCAGGGTGGGGCCAAAAACATTCAGTACTTC. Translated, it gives CASSAQGGAKNIQYF.

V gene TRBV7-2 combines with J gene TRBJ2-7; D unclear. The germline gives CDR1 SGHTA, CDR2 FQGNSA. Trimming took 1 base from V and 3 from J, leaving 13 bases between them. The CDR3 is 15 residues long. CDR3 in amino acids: CASSLGSGDHYEQYF. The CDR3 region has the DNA TGTGCCAGCAGCTTAGGGTCAGGCGACCACTACGAGCAGTACTTC.

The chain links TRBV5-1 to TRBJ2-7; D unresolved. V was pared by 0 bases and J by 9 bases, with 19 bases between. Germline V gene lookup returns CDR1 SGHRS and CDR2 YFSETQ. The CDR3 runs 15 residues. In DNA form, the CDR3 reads TGCGCCAGCAGCTTGGCCGAGGAGAGCACTTCGGGGCAGTACTTC. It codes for CASSLAEESTSGQYF.

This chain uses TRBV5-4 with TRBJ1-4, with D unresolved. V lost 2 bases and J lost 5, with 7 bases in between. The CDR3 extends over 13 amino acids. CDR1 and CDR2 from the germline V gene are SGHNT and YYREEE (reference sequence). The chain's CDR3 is CASSFGMNEKLFF. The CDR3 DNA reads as TGTGCCAGCAGCTTCGGGATGAATGAAAAACTGTTTTTT. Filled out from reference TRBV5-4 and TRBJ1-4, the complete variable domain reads ETGVTQSPTHLIKTRGQQVTLRCSSQSGHNTVSWYQQALGQGPQFIFQYYREEENGRGNFPPRFSGLQFPNYSSELNVNALELDDSALYLCASSFGMNEKLFFGSGTQLSVL.